These T cell receptor beta chains were read from a single sample in a study of cytomegalovirus exposure and HLA in healthy donors. Libraries were prepared by immunoSEQ multiplex PCR; TCRdb keeps only in-frame clonotypes and omits some of them. The sample lists around 200,000 clones, roughly 79% seen once, with approximately 2.1% in the top ten. The source material was PBMCs. These TCRs come from a man younger than 40 in good health and CMV-seronegative. Both conserved end residues are part of each CDR3. Each record gives: V gene, clone size, D gene, J gene, CDR3 DNA, CDR3 protein. D genes are given only for firm matches. Size tells how often a clone was seen (once, few, many) or the class of an expanded clone, and some rows leave it out.

>TRBV5-6|NA|NA|TRBJ2-7
TGTGCCAGCAGCTTGGTCGGGGGTGGCGAGCAGTACTTC
CASSLVGGGEQYF
>TRBV6-5|NA|TRBD2|TRBJ2-5
TGTGCCAGCAGGGCTACTCGGGGGGAAGGAGAGACCCAGTACTTC
CASRATRGEGETQYF
>TRBV9|NA|TRBD2|TRBJ2-2
TGTGCCAGCAGCGTTCGCTCGGGGAGGGATGCCGGGGAGCTGTTTTTT
CASSVRSGRDAGELFF
>TRBV5-6|NA|NA|TRBJ2-3
TGTGCCAGCAGCTTAAGCGGGTACTCAGATACGCAGTATTTT
CASSLSGYSDTQYF
>TRBV6-4|NA|NA|TRBJ1-2
TGTGCCAGCAGTGACTCTAACCGCCTCGGTGGCTACACCTTC
CASSDSNRLGGYTF
>TRBV19|NA|NA|TRBJ1-1
TGTGCCAGTAGTCGATCGGGGGACGGGAACACTGAAGCTTTCTTT
CASSRSGDGNTEAFF
>TRBV2|few|NA|TRBJ2-2
TGTGCCAGCAGCGAGGGGCTAGCGTCGAACACCGGGGAGCTGTTTTTT
CASSEGLASNTGELFF
>TRBV28|NA|TRBD1|TRBJ1-2
TGTGCCAGCAGTTTTAGGGGACAGGGAAGCTATGGCTACACCTTC
CASSFRGQGSYGYTF
>TRBV6-5|few|NA|TRBJ2-7
TGTGCCAGCAGTTACTCCGCGGATCCCTACGAGCAGTACTTC
CASSYSADPYEQYF
>TRBV29-1|NA|TRBD2|TRBJ2-1
TGCAGCGTTTTAGGACTAGGCAATGAGCAGTTCTTC
CSVLGLGNEQFF
>TRBV6-5|NA|NA|TRBJ1-1
TGTGCCAGCAGTTACTCGATCACTACTGAAGCTTTCTTT
CASSYSITTEAFF
>TRBV5-1|NA|TRBD2|TRBJ2-7
TGCGCCAGCAGCTTGGGGGGGGGTAACCCCGAGCAGTACTTC
CASSLGGGNPEQYF
>TRBV4-1|NA|TRBD2|TRBJ2-7
TGCGCCAGCAGCCAAGTTCCGCGCGGGAGGGGGTACGAGCAGTACTTC
CASSQVPRGRGYEQYF
>TRBV9|NA|NA|TRBJ1-6
TGTGCCAGCAGCGTAGCAGGAGGCAATTCACCCCTCCACTTT
CASSVAGGNSPLHF
>TRBV6-1|NA|NA|TRBJ2-1
TGTGCCAGCAGTGAGGGCTGGCAGACCTACAATGAGCAGTTCTTC
CASSEGWQTYNEQFF
>TRBV5-5|few|TRBD1|TRBJ1-1
TGTGCCAGCAGCTATGTACAGGGGCCTGAAGCTTTCTTT
CASSYVQGPEAFF
>TRBV9|NA|TRBD2|TRBJ2-3
TGTGCCAGCAGCGCACCGGGACTAGCTCAAACAGATACGCAGTATTTT
CASSAPGLAQTDTQYF
>TRBV7-3|NA|TRBD2|TRBJ2-1
TGTGCCAGCAGCTTCTCGGGAGGACCCTACAATGAGCAGTTCTTC
CASSFSGGPYNEQFF
>TRBV5-1|NA|NA|TRBJ2-7
TGCGCCAGCAGCTTTACAGGGAGCTCCTACGAGCAGTACTTC
CASSFTGSSYEQYF
>TRBV2|NA|NA|TRBJ2-2
TGTGCCAGCAACAAGGTAAGACTCCCCGCCGGGGAGCTGTTTTTT
CASNKVRLPAGELFF
>TRBV27|NA|TRBD2|TRBJ2-1
TGTGCCAGCAGTTTATCTGCTAGCGGGAGAACCAATGAGCAGTTCTTC
CASSLSASGRTNEQFF
>TRBV6-5|NA|TRBD1|TRBJ2-7
TGTGCCAGCAGTTACTCACCAGGGGGCTACGAGCAGTACTTC
CASSYSPGGYEQYF
>TRBV7-9|NA|NA|TRBJ1-1
TGTGCCAGCAGCTTGGGTGCGGGCACTGAAGCTTTCTTT
CASSLGAGTEAFF
>TRBV25-1|NA|TRBD1|TRBJ2-1
TGTGCCAGCAGAAAGTGGGGACAGGGTTTCAATGAGCAGTTCTTC
CASRKWGQGFNEQFF
>TRBV5-1|NA|TRBD1|TRBJ2-1
TGCGCCAGCAAGCCCGGGACAGGGACCTACAATGAGCAGTTCTTC
CASKPGTGTYNEQFF
>TRBV14|NA|NA|TRBJ1-2
TGTGCCAGCAGCCAAGATCCGGCAGGTTCTACAGATGGCTACACCTTC
CASSQDPAGSTDGYTF
>TRBV7-2|once|NA|TRBJ2-7
TGTGCCAGCAGCTTAAGGCGGAGGGAATCCTACGAGCAGTACTTC
CASSLRRRESYEQYF
>TRBV5-5|NA|TRBD2|TRBJ2-1
TGTGCCAGCAGCCCGTCTAGCGGGACCAATGAGCAGTTCTTC
CASSPSSGTNEQFF